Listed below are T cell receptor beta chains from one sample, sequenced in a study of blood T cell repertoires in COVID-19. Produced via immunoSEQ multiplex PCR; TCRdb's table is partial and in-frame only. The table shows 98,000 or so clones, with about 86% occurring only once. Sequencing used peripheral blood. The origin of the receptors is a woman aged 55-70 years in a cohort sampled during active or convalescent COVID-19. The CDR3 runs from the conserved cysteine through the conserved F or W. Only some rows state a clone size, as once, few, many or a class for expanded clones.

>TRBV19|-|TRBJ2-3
CASRPGRGYTDTQYF
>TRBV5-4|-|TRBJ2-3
CASSANSQGDTQYF
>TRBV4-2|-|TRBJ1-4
CASSQGTRGREKLFF
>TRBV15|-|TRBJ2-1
CATSRGTSGNLPYNEQFF
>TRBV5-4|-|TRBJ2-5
CASSLRRGGEETQYF
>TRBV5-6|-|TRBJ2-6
CASSLAAGAGANVLTF
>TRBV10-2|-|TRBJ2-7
CASSEWGGAPNEQYF
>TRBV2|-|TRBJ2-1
CASRGTSGAPGGHEQFF
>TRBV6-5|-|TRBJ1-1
CASRSRGMNTEAFF
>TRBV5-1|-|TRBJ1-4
CASSLVPLRNEKLFF
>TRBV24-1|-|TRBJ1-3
CATSGDGNTIYF
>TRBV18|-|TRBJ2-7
CASSPGTGKYEQYF
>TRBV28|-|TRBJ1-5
CASSPPGQGVQPQHF
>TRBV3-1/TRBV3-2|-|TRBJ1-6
CASRPYGSVNSPLHF
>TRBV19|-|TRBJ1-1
CASTDRRNTEAFF
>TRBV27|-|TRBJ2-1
CASSLNVGFYNEQFF
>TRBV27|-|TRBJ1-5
CASSPSAGYNQPQHF
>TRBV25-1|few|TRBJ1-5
CASSEGLQPQHF
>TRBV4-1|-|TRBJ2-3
CASSPRGRGSADTQYF
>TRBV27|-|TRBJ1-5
CASSLGTGGNQPQHF